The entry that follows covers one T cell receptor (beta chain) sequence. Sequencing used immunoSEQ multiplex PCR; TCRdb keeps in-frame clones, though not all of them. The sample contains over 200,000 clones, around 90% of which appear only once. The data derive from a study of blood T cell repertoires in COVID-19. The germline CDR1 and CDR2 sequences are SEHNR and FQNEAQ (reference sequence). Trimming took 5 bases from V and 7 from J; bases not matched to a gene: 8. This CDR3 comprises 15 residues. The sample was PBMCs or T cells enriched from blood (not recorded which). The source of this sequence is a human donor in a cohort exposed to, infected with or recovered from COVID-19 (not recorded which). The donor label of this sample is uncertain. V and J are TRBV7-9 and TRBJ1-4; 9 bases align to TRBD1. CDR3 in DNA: TGTGCCAGCAGCCACTCACAGGGGGCAGGTGAAAAACTGTTTTTT. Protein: CASSHSQGAGEKLFF.